This T cell receptor beta chain was recorded in a study of human T cells and chemical hapten exposure. Notes on the study in general: TCRs at high frequency, those above 1 in 1000, did not change with DPC sensitization.

This clonotype occurred many times. Its target is unknown. The germline gene is not matched at one end of the junction; a read error may be the cause. TCRdb reanalysed the RACE reads using MiXCR and keeps one entry per CDR3 protein. The data contain 75,000 to 100,000 distinct CDR3 sequences, around 11% of them seen just once; the ten biggest clones take up roughly 2.1%. This sample's time point: patch test 1, 2 weeks after DPC sensitization. This sample's treatment: therapeutic diphenylcyclopropenone sensitization with weekly scalp DPC. The CDR3 consists of 12 residues. CDR1 and CDR2 from the germline V gene are MDHEN and SYDVKM.

This receptor was taken from a woman aged 40 to 55 with alopecia areata. Some clones in this sample may be carry-over from other donors' samples. The sequencing here drew on whole blood, taken in connection with sensitization to the hapten diphenylcyclopropenone (DPC). V and J are TRBV28 and TRBJ2-2, with unresolved D. The CDR3 spells CASSLSTGELFF. The CDR3 DNA is TGTGCCAGCAGCTTATCCACCGGGGAGCTGTTTTTT.